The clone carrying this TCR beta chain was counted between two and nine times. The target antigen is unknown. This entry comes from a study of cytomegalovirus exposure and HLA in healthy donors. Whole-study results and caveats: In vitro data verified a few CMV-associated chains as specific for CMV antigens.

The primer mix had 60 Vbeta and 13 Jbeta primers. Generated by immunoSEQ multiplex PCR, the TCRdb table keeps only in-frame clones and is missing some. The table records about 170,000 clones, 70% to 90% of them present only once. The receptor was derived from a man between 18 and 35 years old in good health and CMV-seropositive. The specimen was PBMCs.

The CDR3 here is CASSYRRGTKETQYF. DNA for the CDR3: TGTGCCAGCAGTTACAGGCGGGGCACGAAGGAGACCCAGTACTTC. The chain links TRBV6-5 to TRBJ2-5, with TRBD2 as a possible D gene (6 bases). The CDR3 has 15 residues. Trimming shortened V by 2 bases and J by 5 bases, and 15 bases separated the two germline ends. Looked up from germline, CDR1 is MNHEY and CDR2 is SVGAGI.